The source of this TCR beta chain is a study of TIL therapy for anti-PD-1-resistant metastatic lung cancer. Noted time point: pre-treatment sample, taken before nivolumab and TIL therapy. Most excised metastases sampled were pleural nodules or supraclavicular lymph nodes. Progressing patients received lymphodepletion, expanded TIL infusion and IL-2. The CDR3 totals 15 residues. Trimming took 5 bases from V and 7 from J, leaving 21 bases between them. Looked up from germline, CDR1 is MDHEN and CDR2 is SYDVKM. The libraries were made with immunoSEQ v3. The protocol was immunoSEQ multiplex PCR, while the TCRdb copy is restricted to in-frame clones and leaves out a portion. This sample has more than 9,000 clones, with roughly three quarters found just once.

The receptor was derived from a person between 30 and 80 years old with non-small cell lung cancer. Sequencing used tumor tissue, obtained at baseline. V and J are TRBV28 and TRBJ2-7; D gene ambiguous. Written as DNA, the CDR3 is TGTGCCAGCAGTGGTACGGAGCGAGCCAAGGAGGAGCAGTACTTC. This encodes CASSGTERAKEEQYF.